This is a list of T cell receptor beta chains from one sample in a study of blood T cells in healthy people across ages. TCRdb re-analysed the 5' RACE reads in MiXCR, keeping a single row per CDR3 protein. The sample records hundreds of thousands of distinct CDR3 sequences, under 40% being singletons. Sequenced: blood. These receptors were collected from a man younger than 30 in good health. CDR3s leave out the opening cysteine and the closing phenylalanine or tryptophan. Each record gives: CDR3 protein, V gene.

cdr3_aa: ASTLRDRGSDTQY
v_call: TRBV7-2

cdr3_aa: ASSVATENSPLH
v_call: TRBV9

cdr3_aa: ASSRTAVLNYGYT
v_call: TRBV18

cdr3_aa: SARAPSGGGHTDTQY
v_call: TRBV20-1

cdr3_aa: ASSSSGLAYEQY
v_call: TRBV6-2/TRBV6-3

cdr3_aa: ASSQDGGRWPY
v_call: TRBV4-2

cdr3_aa: ASSFSQGAINEKLF
v_call: TRBV12-3/TRBV12-4

cdr3_aa: ATAGTKRGNTEAF
v_call: TRBV15

cdr3_aa: ASSSGLAGDIFSYNEQF
v_call: TRBV5-1

cdr3_aa: ASSPVGSVTEAF
v_call: TRBV4-1

cdr3_aa: ASSRRDGVNYGYT
v_call: TRBV6-2/TRBV6-3